This T cell receptor beta chain was captured by sequencing in a study of post-analysis software for immune sequencing data. Background on the study: Relapsing-remitting, secondary progressive and progressive-relapsing multiple sclerosis were all included among the disease courses. Overall study findings and caveats: In patients, 4 to 6 TRBV segments were more frequent than in controls, with TRBV5-6, TRBV5-1 and TRBV20-1 among them. Patients with multiple sclerosis recorded significantly lower normalized Chao1 diversity than controls, the study found.

Presence of unique molecular identifiers characterized the TCR beta cDNA libraries. MiXCR, applied by TCRdb to the PCR reads, yields one record per CDR3 protein. This sample carries about 810,000 distinct CDR3 sequences, around 53% of them seen once, and the ten largest clones take approximately 4.5%. The germline gives CDR1 MGHRA, CDR2 YSYEKL. The CDR3 is made up of 15 amino acids. With V trimmed by 1 base and J by 5 bases, 4 bases remained unmatched. This clonotype has a handful of counts. No antigen is known for it. This TCR was sampled from a girl under 18 with multiple sclerosis. Sequenced input: blood. The gene calls are TRBV4-1 and TRBJ2-7; 11 bases align to TRBD2. CDR3 bases: TGCGCCAGCAGCCAAGTAAATAGCGGGAGGGACGAGCAGTACTTC. Translation gives CASSQVNSGRDEQYF.